The clone carrying this T cell receptor (beta chain) is a singleton in its sample. Its antigen is as yet unknown. The CDR3 loop spans 18 amino acids. V lost 2 bases, J lost 2 bases, and 11 bases stayed unmatched. Germline loops: CDR1 MNHEY, CDR2 SMNVEV (reference sequence). The data were obtained in a study of regulatory and conventional T cells in RAG deficiency. General study points: RAG-deficient patients showed markedly lower Shannon entropy and higher Simpson indices than control T-cell subsets.

Blood CD4+ CD25-high CD127-low regulatory T cells supplied the genomic DNA template. Profiled with immunoSEQ multiplex PCR; TCRdb holds only in-frame clones, not every one. There are 9,400 or so clones in the sample; roughly 90% occur only once, and 1% to 1.5% lies in the top ten. The same data also contributed to another study, on regulatory T cells. That work contributes: Primers: 52 TRBV forward and 13 TRBJ reverse.

The rearrangement uses TRBV27 and TRBJ2-5, with 10 nucleotides matching TRBD2. This sequence was found in a human donor in good health. The source material was Tregs sorted from blood. The CDR3 nucleotides read TGTGCCAGCAGTTTAAGGACCGGGCTAGCGGGGGCACAAGAGACCCAGTACTTC. Translated: CASSLRTGLAGAQETQYF.